Listed here is a single TCR beta chain. This CDR3 contains 16 residues. V was cut by 0 bases and J by 4 bases, with 16 bases left in between. Germline CDR1 reads SGHTA; CDR2 reads FQGNSA. Here immunoSEQ multiplex PCR was the method, and the copy in TCRdb shows in-frame clones only, minus some. The table lists some 1 million clones, about 75% of them singletons. This sample is drawn from a study of shared clonotypes between healthy human individuals. This chain links TRBV7-2 with TRBJ2-7; D perhaps matches TRBD2 (6 bases). The clonotype was recovered from a man younger than 35 in good health. Sequences were obtained from memory CD4+ T cells sorted from blood. Subset here: CD45RA-negative fraction. This CDR3 is CASSLAAGLGRYEQYF. CDR3 sequence (DNA): TGTGCCAGCAGCTTAGCGGCGGGGCTGGGTAGGTACGAGCAGTACTTC.